The 16 T cell receptor beta chains below were found in one sample sequenced in a study of T cell responses to AZD1222 COVID-19 vaccine. Generated by immunoSEQ multiplex PCR, the TCRdb table keeps only in-frame clones and is missing some. This repertoire shows 90,000 to 100,000 clones, about 90% found once; its top ten account for more than 15%. Specimen: peripheral blood, collected 28 days after the second AZD1222 dose. These receptor sequences come from an adult who received the AZD1222 COVID-19 vaccine.

CDR3 DNA: TGTGCCAGTAGTCTGGGAGCCTCCTACGAGCAGTACTTC. As protein: CASSLGASYEQYF. V and J are TRBV19 and TRBJ2-7; possible D gene TRBD2, 5 bases. V lost 5 bases to trimming and J lost 0 bases, with 8 bases between them. Germline V CDR1 and CDR2: LNHDA, SQIVND (reference sequence). The CDR3 runs 13 residues.

This clone was counted once. The genes are TRBV3-1 (or the pseudogene TRBV3-2) and TRBJ1-2; TRBD1 agrees at 9 bases. V lost 3 bases to trimming and J lost 6 bases; unmatched junction nucleotides: 8. The CDR3 contains 15 residues. Germline CDR1 is LGHDT and CDR2 is YNNKEL (reference sequence). The CDR3 here is CASSHPGQGMDGYTF. The CDR3, as DNA: TGTGCCAGCAGCCACCCCGGACAGGGGATGGATGGCTACACCTTC.

The chain couples TRBV28 to TRBJ2-1; 8 bases map to TRBD2. V was clipped by 10 bases and J by 6 bases; unmatched bases: 8. This CDR3 has 13 residues. Per germline, CDR1 MDHEN and CDR2 SYDVKM. The chain's CDR3 is CATGTSGPNEQFF. CDR3 DNA sequence: TGTGCCACGGGAACTAGCGGACCCAATGAGCAGTTCTTC.

CDR3 sequence (DNA): TGTGCCAGCAGCTCTGTGTTTAGCGGGCCCTCCTACGAGCAGTACTTC. This codes for CASSSVFSGPSYEQYF. This chain uses TRBV13 with TRBJ2-7; 7 bases line up with TRBD2. Trimming cost V 4 bases and J 0 bases; bases outside gene matches: 9. Germline lookup yields CDR1 PRHDT and CDR2 FYEKMQ (reference sequence). There are 16 residues in the CDR3.

V and J are TRBV5-5 and TRBJ1-3; D is undetermined. Germline lookup yields CDR1 SGHKS and CDR2 YYEKEE (reference sequence). This CDR3 is built from 14 residues. V was cut by 5 bases and J by 4 bases, with 13 bases left in between. The CDR3 region is CASSKDTGGNTIYF. In nucleotides, the CDR3 is TGTGCCAGCAGTAAAGATACGGGGGGAAACACCATATATTTT.

V gene TRBV4-1 combines with J gene TRBJ1-2, with D possibly being TRBD1 (5 bases). CDR3 length: 14 residues. Per germline, CDR1 MGHRA and CDR2 YSYEKL. V was pared by 4 bases and J by 4 bases, with 13 bases between. The CDR3 DNA reads TGCGCCAGCAGCCCTATCGACAGCAGCTATGGCTACACCTTC. Its translation is CASSPIDSSYGYTF.

V usage is TRBV5-1 and J usage is TRBJ1-4, with 7 bases fitting TRBD1. Per germline, CDR1 SGHRS and CDR2 YFSETQ. CDR3 length: 15 residues. Germline trimming cut 4 bases from V and 2 bases from J; bases unmatched to any gene: 5. The CDR3 loop reads CASSQGVGTNEKLFF. The CDR3 DNA sequence: TGCGCCAGCAGCCAGGGGGTAGGGACTAATGAAAAACTGTTTTTT.

Only a few counts were recorded for this clone. This rearrangement joins TRBV7-9 to TRBJ2-2, with D unclear. Trimming left V 2 bases short and J 6 bases short, with 4 bases between. Per the germline V gene, CDR1 is SEHNR and CDR2 is FQNEAQ (reference sequence). The CDR3 is 12 amino acids. In nucleotides, the CDR3 is TGTGCCAGCAGCTTAACCCCCGGGGAGCTGTTTTTT. Its translation: CASSLTPGELFF.

V and J are TRBV2 and TRBJ1-5; weak D call: TRBD1 (6 bases). The CDR3 has 17 residues. Per the germline V gene, CDR1 is SNHLY and CDR2 is FYNNEI. Trimming took 5 bases from V and 0 from J, leaving 17 bases between them. CDR3 sequence reads: CASSILRGARSNQPQHF. The CDR3 bases are TGTGCCAGCAGTATTCTTCGGGGGGCGCGTAGCAATCAGCCCCAGCATTTT.

The chain employs TRBV7-7 and TRBJ2-1; 9 bases align to TRBD1. Germline V gene data show CDR1 as SSHAT and CDR2 as FNYEAQ (reference sequence). The CDR3 has 15 residues. V trimming: 5 bases; J trimming: 8 bases; junction bases outside the gene matches: 10. The CDR3 loop reads CASSPTGGSGYEQFF. CDR3 sequence (DNA): TGTGCCAGCAGCCCTACAGGGGGCTCGGGGTATGAGCAGTTCTTC.

This clone was found once. The V gene is TRBV12-3 or TRBV12-4, the J gene TRBJ1-1; 8 bases match TRBD1. Unmatched junction bases numbered 7, after V lost 8 bases and J lost 8 bases. The CDR3 extends over 12 amino acids. CDR3 bases: TGTGCCAGCCGCCAGACAGGGGCCGAAGCTTTCTTT. This sequence encodes CASRQTGAEAFF.

The table lists this clone with a count of one. Written as DNA, the CDR3 is TGTGCCAGCAGCTCCCATAGGGTCCGGAACTACGAGCAGTACTTC. This gives the protein CASSSHRVRNYEQYF. The V and J genes are TRBV5-8 and TRBJ2-7; D is unresolved. CDR3 length equals 15 residues. V lost 3 bases to trimming and J lost 3 bases, with 16 bases between them. Per the germline V gene, CDR1 is SGHTS and CDR2 is YDEGEE.

This rearrangement joins TRBV4-2 to TRBJ1-5; a weak D match, TRBD1 (6 bases). The CDR3 extends over 18 amino acids. The germline CDR1 and CDR2 sequences are LGHNA and YNFKEQ. The V end lost 0 bases, the J end lost 0 bases, and 15 bases lay between the germline ends. CDR3 nucleotides: TGTGCCAGCAGCCAAGAGCCAGGAGGGGGGAATAGCAATCAGCCCCAGCATTTT. It yields the protein CASSQEPGGGNSNQPQHF.

CDR3 nucleotides: TGTGCAAGTCGCGGGGTGACAGGGAGAGAGACCCAGTACTTC. It is translated as CASRGVTGRETQYF. J is TRBJ2-5 and V is TRBV12-2; TRBD1 reflects the table's D call only, with no check against the DNA. TRBV12-2 is noted as a pseudogene. There are 14 residues in the CDR3.

The chain links TRBV27 to TRBJ2-7; D may match TRBD1 or TRBD2 (5 bases each). The CDR3 has 19 residues. The germline gives CDR1 MNHEY, CDR2 SMNVEV (reference sequence). Trimming took 4 bases from V and 5 from J, leaving 30 bases between them. CDR3 DNA sequence: TGTGCCAGCAGTTCCACTCAGCGAGGACTGTTAAGGGGAACTCACGAGCAGTACTTC. This codes for CASSSTQRGLLRGTHEQYF.

The chain is built from TRBV20-1 and TRBJ2-4; D call uncertain. Trimming left V 5 bases short and J 3 bases short, with 11 bases between. Germline V gene data show CDR1 as DFQATT and CDR2 as SNEGSKA (reference sequence). The CDR3 has 13 residues. CDR3 amino acids: CSAGVIGKNIQYF. The CDR3 nucleotides read TGCAGTGCTGGTGTAATAGGCAAAAACATTCAGTACTTC.